This passage covers 28 T cell receptor beta chains from one sample sequenced in a study of cytomegalovirus exposure and HLA in healthy donors. Primers for the PCR totalled 60 Vbeta and 13 Jbeta. Assay: immunoSEQ multiplex PCR; the TCRdb copy retains only in-frame clones and omits some. This table holds roughly 180,000 clones, just under 80% found once. Sequences were obtained from PBMCs. The source is a female donor in good health and CMV-seronegative.

The CDR3 DNA reads as TGTGCCAGCAGCCAAGATGATCAGCGGGAGAGGTTCTTC. Amino acid sequence: CASSQDDQRERFF. The rearrangement uses TRBV4-2 and TRBJ2-1; 8 bases fit TRBD2. Germline lookup yields CDR1 LGHNA and CDR2 YNFKEQ. The CDR3 loop spans 13 amino acids. V trimming: 0 bases; J trimming: 15 bases; junction bases outside the gene matches: 7.

The V call is TRBV2, the J call TRBJ2-3, with 13 nucleotides matching TRBD2. The ends lost 7 bases at V and 4 bases at J; junction bases unmatched: 8. This CDR3 has 16 residues. CDR1 and CDR2 from the germline V gene are SNHLY and FYNNEI. DNA of the CDR3: TGTGCCAGCACGACTAGCGGGGGGCCTGGGGCAGATACGCAGTATTTT. Protein: CASTTSGGPGADTQYF.

The CDR3 nucleotides are TGCGCCAGCAGGCTGACAGACACAGATACGCAGTATTTT. It is translated as CASRLTDTDTQYF. The chain uses TRBV5-1 and TRBJ2-3; D is perhaps TRBD1 (5 bases). Per the germline V gene, CDR1 is SGHRS and CDR2 is YFSETQ. Trimming shortened V by 5 bases and J by 2 bases, and 9 bases separated the two germline ends. The CDR3 is 13 residues long.

The rearrangement links TRBV28 to TRBJ2-7, with D possibly TRBD1 on 6 matching bases. With 4 bases removed from V and 0 bases from J, the gap between germline ends came to 16 bases. Germline V lookup: CDR1 MDHEN, CDR2 SYDVKM. This CDR3 is 16 amino acids long. The CDR3 nucleotides read TGTGCCAGCAGTTCCTTCGGACAGCTGAGCTCCTACGAGCAGTACTTC. It specifies CASSSFGQLSSYEQYF. The variable domain in full, with the rest retrieved from reference TRBV28 and TRBJ2-7, is DVKVTQSSRYLVKRTGEKVFLECVQDMDHENMFWYRQDPGLGLRLIYFSYDVKMKEKGDIPEGYSVSREKKERFSLILESASTNQTSMYLCASSSFGQLSSYEQYFGPGTRLTVT.

This clone was counted a few times. The chain recombines TRBV4-1 with TRBJ2-5; 7 positions agree with TRBD1. The J call is uncertain, as TRBJ2-7 better fits the DNA end. The CDR3 runs to 17 residues. Per germline, CDR1 MGHRA and CDR2 YSYEKL. Here the CDR3 reads CASSSVGQDRRSYEQYF. The DNA of the CDR3 is TGCGCCAGCAGCTCAGTCGGCCAGGACAGGAGATCCTACGAGCAGTACTTC.

The chain joins TRBV6-1 to TRBJ2-3; TRBD2 agrees at 11 bases. The CDR3 loop spans 15 amino acids. Germline CDR1 is MNHNS and CDR2 is SASEGT. V trimming: 7 bases; J trimming: 5 bases; junction bases outside the gene matches: 8. The CDR3 nucleotides are TGTGCCAGCATGATAGCGGGGGGGCGTGGAGATACGCAGTATTTT. Protein sequence: CASMIAGGRGDTQYF.

V and J are TRBV18 and TRBJ2-7, with 7 bases matching TRBD1. Germline V gene data show CDR1 as KGHSH and CDR2 as LQKENI. The CDR3 spans 12 residues. Germline trimming cut 3 bases from V and 4 bases from J; bases unmatched to any gene: 0. DNA of the CDR3: TGTGCCAGCTCACCGGACAGGTACGAGCAGTACTTC. As protein: CASSPDRYEQYF.

This clone has just a few counts. This chain connects TRBV28 to TRBJ1-1; TRBD1 matches 7 bases. CDR1 and CDR2 (germline): MDHEN, SYDVKM. The CDR3 totals 15 residues. The V gene end was trimmed by 6 bases and the J gene end by 5 bases; junction bases not matched to a gene: 12. The CDR3 DNA follows: TGTGCCAGCAGCTTACTACAGGGGAGAGGGACTGAAGCTTTCTTT. Encoded protein: CASSLLQGRGTEAFF.

The chain employs TRBV29-1 and TRBJ2-7; 7 bases line up with TRBD1. The CDR3 is 15 amino acids. Germline V gene data show CDR1 as SQVTM and CDR2 as ANQGSEA. CDR3 in DNA: TGCAACCCCGGCCCACCAGGGGGTAATGGCTACGAGCAGTACTTC. Translating gives CNPGPPGGNGYEQYF.

The gene calls are TRBV11-3 and TRBJ2-5; 8 bases fit TRBD1. V lost 5 bases to trimming and J lost 1 base; unmatched junction nucleotides: 6. Per the germline V gene, CDR1 is SGHNT and CDR2 is YENEEA. The CDR3 is 15 amino acids. The CDR3 sequence is CASSLGQEVQETQYF. Here the CDR3 DNA reads TGTGCCAGCAGCCTGGGACAGGAAGTCCAAGAGACCCAGTACTTC.

This clone was picked up a small number of times. V usage is TRBV23-1 and J usage is TRBJ2-1, with D possibly matching TRBD1 (6 bases). Being an ORF, TRBV23-1 has a function that is uncertain. V was cut by 6 bases and J by 7 bases, with 13 bases left in between. There are 13 residues in the CDR3. The DNA for the CDR3 is TGCGCCAGCAGCCGAACAAGGGGGAATGAGCAGTTCTTC. Protein sequence: CASSRTRGNEQFF.

The V call is TRBV7-9, the J call TRBJ2-1; 7 nucleotides align to TRBD2. Losses at the gene ends were 3 bases for V and 9 bases for J; bases not matched to a gene: 2. Germline V CDR1 and CDR2: SEHNR, FQNEAQ (reference sequence). The CDR3 length is 12 residues. CDR3 bases: TGTGCCAGCAGCTTCACTAGCGCTGAGCAGTTCTTC. This encodes CASSFTSAEQFF.

The chain carries TRBV7-9 and TRBJ2-1; tentative D call: TRBD1 (5 bases). Trimming pared 3 bases from V and 5 bases from J, leaving 14 bases between. CDR1 and CDR2 from the germline V gene are SEHNR and FQNEAQ (reference sequence). This CDR3 contains 15 residues. The CDR3 bases are TGTGCCAGCAGCTTCGGCAGGGTAGGTCACAATGAGCAGTTCTTC. Translation gives CASSFGRVGHNEQFF.

The rearrangement joins TRBV19 to TRBJ1-1, with TRBD1 matching over 8 bases. Per the germline V gene, CDR1 is LNHDA and CDR2 is SQIVND (reference sequence). The CDR3 consists of 14 residues. Trimming took 5 bases from V and 3 from J; bases not matched to a gene: 5. The CDR3 DNA reads as TGTGCCAGTAGTCTCAGGGGGCCGCACACTGAAGCTTTCTTT. It translates to CASSLRGPHTEAFF.

The J gene is TRBJ1-1, the V gene TRBV5-1, with TRBD1 matching 9 bases. CDR1 is SGHRS and CDR2 is YFSETQ in the germline V gene. V was clipped by 2 bases and J by 2 bases; unmatched bases: 4. This CDR3 region has 15 residues. CDR3 residues: CASSFHRGHNTEAFF. CDR3 in DNA: TGCGCCAGCAGCTTCCACAGGGGGCATAACACTGAAGCTTTCTTT.

The chain uses TRBV27 and TRBJ2-7, with 7 bases lining up with TRBD1. Germline V gene lookup returns CDR1 MNHEY and CDR2 SMNVEV (reference sequence). The CDR3 is 14 residues long. V gave up 5 bases and J gave up 5 bases; unmatched junction bases: 9. In nucleotides, the CDR3 is TGTGCCAGCAGTGTAGTGACAGGGATGGACGAGCAGTACTTC. It yields the protein CASSVVTGMDEQYF.

This clone has only a few counts. The rearrangement uses TRBV19 and TRBJ1-2; D not certain. V lost 6 bases and J 2 bases, leaving 10 bases between the germline ends. The CDR3 runs 13 residues. CDR1 LNHDA and CDR2 SQIVND come from the germline V gene (reference sequence). The CDR3 nucleotides read TGTGCCAGTAGCCAACACCAAAACTATGGCTACACCTTC. It yields the protein CASSQHQNYGYTF.

The chain is built from TRBV6-1 and TRBJ2-2; 9 bases line up with TRBD2. CDR1 MNHNS and CDR2 SASEGT come from the germline V gene. The CDR3 runs to 14 residues. V gave up 6 bases and J gave up 6 bases; unmatched junction bases: 5. The chain's CDR3 is CASRKGLASGELFF. CDR3 in DNA: TGTGCCAGCAGAAAGGGACTAGCCTCCGGGGAGCTGTTTTTT.

A note on this clone: Other DNA sequences in this specimen translate into the identical CDR3. The gene calls are TRBV28 and TRBJ1-1; 9 bases align to TRBD1. V was clipped by 8 bases and J by 4 bases; unmatched bases: 14. CDR3 length: 16 residues. From germline, CDR1 is MDHEN and CDR2 SYDVKM. CDR3: CASPPNTGGAGTEAFF. The CDR3 DNA is TGTGCCAGCCCACCCAATACAGGGGGCGCGGGCACTGAAGCTTTCTTT.

The chain joins TRBV29-1 to TRBJ1-2; the D gene is possibly TRBD1 (6 bases). The CDR3 length is 14 residues. Trimming cost V 4 bases and J 3 bases, with 15 bases left between them. Germline CDR1 reads SQVTM; CDR2 reads ANQGSEA. The CDR3 is CSVVPGQFDYGYTF. CDR3 DNA sequence: TGCAGCGTTGTCCCCGGACAGTTTGACTATGGCTACACCTTC. Full variable domain (missing parts from reference TRBV29-1 and TRBJ1-2): SAVISQKPSRDICQRGTSLTIQCQVDSQVTMMFWYRQQPGQSLTLIATANQGSEATYESGFVIDKFPISRPNLTFSTLTVSNMSPEDSSIYLCSVVPGQFDYGYTFGSGTRLTVV.

V is TRBV9 and J is TRBJ2-1, with D possibly TRBD1 on 5 matching bases. Trimming removed 2 bases from V and 4 bases from J, with 7 bases in between. The CDR3 is 13 residues long. The germline gives CDR1 SGDLS, CDR2 YYNGEE. This chain's CDR3 is CASSVQGYNEQFF. The CDR3 nucleotides are TGTGCCAGCAGCGTCCAGGGATACAATGAGCAGTTCTTC.

DNA of the CDR3: TGTGCTAGTGACCCCGGAGTCGGAGAGACCCAGTACTTC. As protein: CASDPGVGETQYF. This chain joins TRBV12-5 and TRBJ2-5, with unresolved D. The CDR3 runs 13 residues. Germline loops: CDR1 LGHNT, CDR2 FRNRAP. Trimming shortened V by 7 bases and J by 4 bases, and 13 bases separated the two germline ends.

The V gene is TRBV4-3, the J gene TRBJ1-2; 7 positions agree with TRBD1. This CDR3 is built from 16 residues. The V gene's germline CDR1 is LGHNA and CDR2 YSLEER. V dropped 3 bases and J dropped 1; count of bases not matched to a gene: 8. The DNA for the CDR3 is TGCGCCAGCAGCCATATAGGACAGGATCATAACTATGGCTACACCTTC. Encoded protein: CASSHIGQDHNYGYTF.

The chain couples TRBV6-5 to TRBJ2-5; the match to TRBD1 covers 10 bases. The junction had 0 bases not matched to a gene; V was cut back by 2 bases and J by 3 bases. The CDR3 has 14 amino acids. CDR1 is MNHEY, CDR2 SVGAGI, per germline. CDR3 bases: TGTGCCAGCAGTTACGGGACAGGGGAAGAGACCCAGTACTTC. Amino acid sequence: CASSYGTGEETQYF.

This clone came up once. The gene calls are TRBV5-5 and TRBJ2-1; D is unclear. CDR1 and CDR2 (germline): SGHKS, YYEKEE (reference sequence). The CDR3 is 16 residues long. V was shortened by 6 bases and J by 2 bases, with 18 bases between the two germline ends. The CDR3 nucleotides are TGTGCCAGCACCTCCGTGACACCCATGCCCTACAATGAGCAGTTCTTC. Translated: CASTSVTPMPYNEQFF.

Concerning this clone: The junction departs from the called germline gene at one end, perhaps through a read error. The rearrangement links TRBV7-9 to TRBJ2-7, with 10 bases identical to TRBD1. Per the germline V gene, CDR1 is SEHNR and CDR2 is FQNEAQ (reference sequence). This CDR3 has 14 amino acids. The CDR3 loop is CSSSSRQGANEQYF. The CDR3, as DNA: TGTTCCAGCAGCTCCCGACAGGGGGCTAACGAGCAGTACTTC.

This clone was found once. V and J are TRBV18 and TRBJ2-7; perhaps TRBD1 as D (6 bases). Trimming left V 6 bases short and J 5 bases short, with 8 bases between. CDR3 length equals 11 residues. Per germline, CDR1 KGHSH and CDR2 LQKENI. The CDR3 sequence: CASSAGDEQYF. CDR3 DNA sequence: TGTGCCAGCTCGGCAGGGGACGAGCAGTACTTC.

This clone was counted a single time. The rearrangement joins TRBV2 to TRBJ2-2, with 7 positions matching TRBD2. Per germline, CDR1 SNHLY and CDR2 FYNNEI. The length of the CDR3 is 15 residues. The V gene end was trimmed by 6 bases and the J gene end by 5 bases; junction bases not matched to a gene: 9. CDR3 residues: CASRTWAGATGELFF. Written as DNA, the CDR3 is TGTGCCAGCAGGACTTGGGCGGGAGCAACCGGGGAGCTGTTTTTT.